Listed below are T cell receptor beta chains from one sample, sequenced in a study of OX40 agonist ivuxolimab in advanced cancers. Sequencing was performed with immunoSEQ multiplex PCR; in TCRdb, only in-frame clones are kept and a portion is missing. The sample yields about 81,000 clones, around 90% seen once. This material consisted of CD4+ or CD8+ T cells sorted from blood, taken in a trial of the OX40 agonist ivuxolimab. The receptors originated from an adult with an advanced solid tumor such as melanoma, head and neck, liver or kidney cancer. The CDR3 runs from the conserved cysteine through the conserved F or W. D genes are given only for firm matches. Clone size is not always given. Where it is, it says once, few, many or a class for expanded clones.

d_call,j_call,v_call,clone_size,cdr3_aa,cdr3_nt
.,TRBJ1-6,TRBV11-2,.,CASSSRLNGSPLHF,TGTGCCAGCAGCTCCCGCCTTAACGGTTCACCCCTCCACTTT
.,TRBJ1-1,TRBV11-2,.,CASSFRGGNTEAFF,TGTGCCAGCAGCTTTCGAGGGGGGAACACTGAAGCTTTCTTT
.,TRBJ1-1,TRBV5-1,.,CASSLQGPLLNTEAFF,TGCGCCAGCAGCTTGCAGGGGCCCCTCCTGAACACTGAAGCTTTCTTT
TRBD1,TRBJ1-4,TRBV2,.,CASSEDRAREKLFF,TGTGCCAGCAGTGAGGACAGGGCAAGAGAAAAACTGTTTTTT
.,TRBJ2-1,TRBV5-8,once,CASSPGSTTMMDEQFF,TGTGCCAGCAGCCCCGGATCCACGACAATGATGGATGAGCAGTTCTTC
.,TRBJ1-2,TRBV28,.,CASSTAPGYGYTF,TGTGCCAGCAGTACTGCCCCCGGCTATGGCTACACCTTC
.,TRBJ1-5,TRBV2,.,CASSEGGRQPQHF,TGTGCCAGCAGTGAAGGGGGGCGTCAGCCCCAGCATTTT
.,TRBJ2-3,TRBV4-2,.,CASSQDRGDTQYF,TGTGCCAGCAGCCAAGATCGGGGGGATACGCAGTATTTT
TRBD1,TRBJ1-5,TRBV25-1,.,CASSDRGSHQPQHF,TGTGCCAGCTCAGACAGGGGGTCCCATCAGCCCCAGCATTTT
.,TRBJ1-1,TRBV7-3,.,CASSSTSYTEAFF,TGTGCCAGCAGCTCCACCAGCTACACTGAAGCTTTCTTT
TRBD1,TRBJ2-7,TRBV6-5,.,CASSQGYAEQYF,TGTGCCAGCTCACAGGGGTATGCCGAGCAGTACTTC
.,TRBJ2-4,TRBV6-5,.,CASSYTAAKNIQYF,TGTGCCAGCAGTTACACAGCTGCCAAAAACATTCAGTACTTC
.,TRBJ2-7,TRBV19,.,CASSSSGPGSYEQYF,TGTGCCAGTAGTAGCAGTGGGCCCGGCTCCTACGAGCAGTACTTC
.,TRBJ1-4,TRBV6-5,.,CASSYSGGVVEKLFF,TGTGCCAGCAGTTACTCGGGCGGGGTCGTGGAAAAACTGTTTTTT
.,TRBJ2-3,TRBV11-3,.,CASSSRQESTDTQYF,TGTGCCAGCAGCTCCCGACAGGAGAGCACAGATACGCAGTATTTT
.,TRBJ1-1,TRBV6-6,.,CASSETFSRIDYF,TGTGCCAGCAGTGAGACTTTCTCTAGGATCGATTACTTT
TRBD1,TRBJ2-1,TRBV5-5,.,CASSLEARGSYNEQFF,TGTGCCAGCAGCTTGGAGGCCAGGGGGTCCTACAATGAGCAGTTCTTC
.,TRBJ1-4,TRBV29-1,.,CSAAVLNEKLFF,TGCAGCGCGGCAGTACTAAATGAAAAACTGTTTTTT
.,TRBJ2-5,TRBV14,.,CASSQLAETQYF,TGTGCCAGCAGCCAATTGGCGGAGACCCAGTACTTC
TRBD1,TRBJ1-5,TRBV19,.,CASTLFFRTGGNQPQHF,TGTGCCAGTACTCTCTTCTTTAGGACAGGGGGGAATCAGCCCCAGCATTTT
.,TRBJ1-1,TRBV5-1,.,CASSLDSGQSSAFF,TGCGCCAGCAGCTTGGATTCCGGACAGTCCTCGGCTTTCTTT
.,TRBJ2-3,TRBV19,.,CASSINSDTQYF,TGTGCCAGTAGTATAAACTCAGATACGCAGTATTTT
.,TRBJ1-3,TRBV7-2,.,CASSPRRGGNTIYF,TGTGCCAGCAGCCCCCGGAGGGGCGGAAACACCATATATTTT
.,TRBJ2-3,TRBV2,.,CASSGTEDTQYF,TGTGCCAGCAGTGGGACTGAAGATACGCAGTATTTT
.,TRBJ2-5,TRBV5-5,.,CASSLGLIKAETQYF,TGTGCCAGCAGCCTGGGACTGATTAAAGCGGAGACCCAGTACTTC
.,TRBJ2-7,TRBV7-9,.,CASSSNRYEQYF,TGTGCCAGCAGCTCGAACAGATACGAGCAGTACTTC
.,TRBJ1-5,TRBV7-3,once,CASSLSRDQPQHF,TGTGCCAGCAGCTTAAGCAGAGATCAGCCCCAGCATTTT
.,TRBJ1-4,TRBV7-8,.,CASSYRLATNEKLFF,TGTGCCAGCAGCTACCGACTTGCAACTAATGAAAAACTGTTTTTT
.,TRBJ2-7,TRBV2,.,CASSELPLYEQYF,TGTGCCAGCAGTGAACTGCCGCTCTACGAGCAGTACTTC
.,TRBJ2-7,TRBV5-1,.,CASSPRPIGGVSYEQYF,TGCGCCAGCAGCCCACGGCCCATCGGAGGAGTATCCTACGAGCAGTACTTC
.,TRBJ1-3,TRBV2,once,CASRDRPFSGNTIYF,TGTGCCAGCAGAGACCGACCGTTCTCTGGAAACACCATATATTTT
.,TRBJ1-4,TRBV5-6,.,CASSLVQSNEKLFF,TGTGCCAGCAGCTTGGTCCAGTCTAATGAAAAACTGTTTTTT
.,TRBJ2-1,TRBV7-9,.,CASSLGRGGGLDNEQFF,TGTGCCAGCAGCTTAGGCCGTGGTGGGGGCCTAGACAATGAGCAGTTCTTC
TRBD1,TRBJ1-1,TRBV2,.,CARTGVQGTEAFF,TGTGCCAGGACAGGGGTACAGGGCACTGAAGCTTTCTTT
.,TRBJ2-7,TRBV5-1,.,CASSLADPHGEQYF,TGCGCCAGCAGCTTGGCGGACCCCCACGGCGAGCAGTACTTC
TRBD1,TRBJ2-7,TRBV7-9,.,CATTGTGVSEQYF,TGTGCCACCACCGGGACAGGCGTTTCCGAGCAGTACTTC
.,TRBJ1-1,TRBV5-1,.,CASSPPGRMNTEAFF,TGCGCCAGCAGCCCCCCGGGACGGATGAACACTGAAGCTTTCTTT
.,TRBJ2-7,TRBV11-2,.,CASSLSGGQGEQYF,TGTGCCAGCAGCTTATCTGGGGGGCAAGGGGAGCAGTACTTC
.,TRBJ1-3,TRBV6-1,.,CASKKAEGGTIYF,TGTGCCAGCAAAAAGGCTGAGGGTGGCACCATATATTTT
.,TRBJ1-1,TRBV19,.,CASSSRGEDTEAFF,TGTGCCAGTAGTAGCAGGGGAGAGGACACTGAAGCTTTCTTT
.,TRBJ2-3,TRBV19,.,CASRGLATDTQYF,TGTGCCAGTCGAGGGCTAGCCACAGATACGCAGTATTTT
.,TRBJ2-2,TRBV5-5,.,CASSQTWGPGELFF,TGTGCCAGCAGCCAGACCTGGGGACCCGGGGAGCTGTTTTTT
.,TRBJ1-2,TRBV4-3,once,CASSQEFAEEISGYTF,TGCGCCAGCAGCCAAGAGTTCGCGGAGGAGATTTCTGGCTACACCTTC
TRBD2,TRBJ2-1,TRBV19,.,CASSMGQGLNNEQFF,TGTGCCAGTAGTATGGGCCAGGGACTAAACAATGAGCAGTTCTTC
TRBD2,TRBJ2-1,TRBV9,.,CASSVEAGGPRQFF,TGTGCCAGCAGCGTAGAGGCGGGGGGGCCTAGACAGTTCTTC
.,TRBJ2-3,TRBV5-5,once,CASSLGRVGTDTQYF,TGTGCCAGCAGCTTGGGTAGGGTTGGCACAGATACGCAGTATTTT
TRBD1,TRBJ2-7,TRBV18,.,CASSEGTGPYEQYF,TGTGCCAGCTCCGAAGGGACAGGGCCCTACGAGCAGTACTTC
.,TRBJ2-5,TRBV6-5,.,CASSYPGRETQYF,TGTGCCAGCAGTTACCCAGGGAGGGAGACCCAGTACTTC
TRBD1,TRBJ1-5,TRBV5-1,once,CASSPGQGIQPQHF,TGCGCCAGCAGCCCGGGACAGGGGATTCAGCCCCAGCATTTT
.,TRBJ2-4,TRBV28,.,CASSTHLGQYF,TGTGCCAGCAGTACTCACCTTGGGCAGTACTTC
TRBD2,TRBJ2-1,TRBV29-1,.,CSVGGGTSTLNEQFF,TGCAGCGTGGGGGGGGGTACTAGTACCCTCAATGAGCAGTTCTTC
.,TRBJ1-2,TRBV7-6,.,CASSPFGNRYGYTF,TGTGCCAGCAGCCCATTTGGCAACCGCTATGGCTACACCTTC
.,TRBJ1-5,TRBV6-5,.,CASSYQDRKHGPQHF,TGTGCCAGCAGTTACCAGGACAGAAAGCATGGGCCCCAGCATTTT
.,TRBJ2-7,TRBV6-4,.,CASSDFRFYEQYF,TGTGCCAGCAGTGACTTCCGGTTCTACGAGCAGTACTTC
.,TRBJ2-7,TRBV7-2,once,CASSFQQGGPYEQYF,TGTGCCAGCAGCTTCCAGCAGGGGGGTCCCTACGAGCAGTACTTC
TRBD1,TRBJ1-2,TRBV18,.,CASSRQGGYGYTF,TGTGCCAGCTCAAGACAGGGGGGCTATGGCTACACCTTC
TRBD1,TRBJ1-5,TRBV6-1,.,CASTLTGVQPQHF,TGTGCCAGCACCCTTACAGGGGTCCAGCCCCAGCATTTT
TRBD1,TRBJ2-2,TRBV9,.,CASSPTGTNTGELFF,TGTGCCAGCAGCCCGACAGGGACCAACACCGGGGAGCTGTTTTTT
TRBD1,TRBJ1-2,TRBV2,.,CASSPTGGKGGYTF,TGTGCCAGCAGCCCGACAGGGGGCAAAGGTGGCTACACCTTC